The clone carrying this T cell receptor beta chain was seen more than once but under ten times. Its antigen is not identified. A second 7 to 11 cycle PCR used barcoded and J-beta primers. From the 5' RACE reads, TCRdb called clonotypes with MiXCR, one entry per CDR3 protein. Here the sample spans fewer than 2 million distinct CDR3 sequences, about two fifths being singletons. Peripheral blood from each donor was collected in a volume of approximately 10 milliliters. This specimen comes from a study of blood T cells in healthy people across ages. Study-level results: A strong correlation was found between TCR beta diversity and the percentage of naive T cells. Significant beta diversity loss was already apparent by age around 40, declining roughly linearly.

Trimming cost V 2 bases and J 0 bases, with 11 bases left between them. The CDR3 is 16 residues long. CDR1 is MNHEY, CDR2 SVGAGI, per germline. The rearrangement joins TRBV6-5 to TRBJ1-3; D is unresolved. The sequence came from a human donor in good health. What was sequenced was blood. The chain's CDR3 is CASSYADPSSGNTIYF. CDR3 nucleotide sequence: TGTGCCAGCAGTTACGCAGACCCGAGCTCTGGAAACACCATATATTTT.